Following are 30 T cell receptor beta chains from one sample sequenced in a study of Tregs in tolerant kidney transplant recipients. Libraries were prepared by immunoSEQ multiplex PCR; TCRdb keeps only in-frame clonotypes and omits some of them. The sample shows 50,000 to 80,000 clones, around 98% of them seen only once. Material: Tregs from blood, obtained before the transplant. The receptors stem from a human donor who received a combined kidney and bone marrow transplant.

The chain employs TRBV29-1 and TRBJ1-1, with TRBD1 identical over 10 bases. J gave up 4 bases and V 5 bases, and 25 bases lay outside the gene matches. Per the germline V gene, CDR1 is SQVTM and CDR2 is ANQGSEA. This CDR3 spans 20 amino acids. As DNA, the CDR3 is TGCAGCGTTTCACGTGTCTTTTACGGCGAGACAGGGGGCTCGGGCACTGAAGCTTTCTTT. Translated, it gives CSVSRVFYGETGGSGTEAFF.

The rearrangement joins TRBV7-2 to TRBJ2-7; TRBD2 matches at 7 bases. Germline V gives CDR1 SGHTA, CDR2 FQGNSA. Unmatched junction bases numbered 8, after V lost 3 bases and J lost 3 bases. This CDR3 has 15 amino acids. The CDR3 nucleotides read TGTGCCAGCAGCTTCCCGGAACTAGCGTACTACGAGCAGTACTTC. This translates into CASSFPELAYYEQYF.

By proportion, this clone is medium-sized. The V call is TRBV7-8, the J call TRBJ2-1, with 11 bases that match TRBD1. The CDR3 spans 14 residues. With 5 bases clipped from V and 7 bases from J, the junction kept 4 bases outside the gene matches. The germline V gene has CDR1 SGHVS and CDR2 FQNEAQ. The CDR3 reads CASSRWDRGNEQFF. CDR3 sequence (DNA): TGTGCCAGCAGCCGCTGGGACAGGGGGAATGAGCAGTTCTTC.

In DNA form, the CDR3 reads TGCGCCAGCAGCAGGAGCGGGAGTGCCTACGAGCAGTACTTC. Encoded protein: CASSRSGSAYEQYF. V is TRBV5-1 and J is TRBJ2-7; the match to TRBD2 covers 8 bases. The V gene's germline CDR1 is SGHRS and CDR2 YFSETQ. The CDR3 loop spans 14 amino acids. With 4 bases clipped from V and 2 bases from J, the junction kept 5 bases outside the gene matches.

The chain couples TRBV5-1 to TRBJ2-1; D unresolved. The CDR3 consists of 14 residues. Germline lookup yields CDR1 SGHRS and CDR2 YFSETQ. V was clipped by 0 bases and J by 0 bases, with 4 bases between them. The chain's CDR3 is CASSLGGSYNEQFF. The CDR3 bases are TGCGCCAGCAGCTTGGGAGGCTCCTACAATGAGCAGTTCTTC. The full variable domain, completed using reference TRBV5-1 and TRBJ2-1, is KAGVTQTPRYLIKTRGQQVTLSCSPISGHRSVSWYQQTPGQGLQFLFEYFSETQRNKGNFPGRFSGRQFSNSRSEMNVSTLELGDSALYLCASSLGGSYNEQFFGPGTRLTVL.

V usage is TRBV11-2 and J usage is TRBJ2-7, with 7 bases fitting TRBD1. V trimming: 7 bases; J trimming: 2 bases; junction bases outside the gene matches: 11. The CDR3 is 15 residues long. Germline V gene sequence: CDR1 SGHAT, CDR2 FQNNGV. The CDR3 sequence: CASTDLDRYAYEQYF. CDR3 DNA: TGTGCCAGCACCGATTTGGACAGGTACGCCTACGAGCAGTACTTC.

The chain uses TRBV7-2 and TRBJ2-3, with 11 bases lining up with TRBD2. Per germline, CDR1 SGHTA and CDR2 FQGNSA. CDR3 length: 17 amino acids. With V trimmed by 8 bases and J by 9 bases, 19 bases remained unmatched. Here the CDR3 DNA reads TGTGCCAGCCTCCAAATTAGCGGGAGGGCTTTCGGATCGACGCAGTATTTT. Its translation: CASLQISGRAFGSTQYF.

The chain has TRBV7-9 and TRBJ1-4; D unclear. The CDR3 is 15 amino acids. Germline lookup yields CDR1 SEHNR and CDR2 FQNEAQ (reference sequence). Trimming removed 4 bases at V and 4 bases at J, with 13 bases between. The CDR3 DNA reads as TGTGCCAGCAGCTCCCCCACGGTTCTTAATGAAAAACTGTTTTTT. Amino acids: CASSSPTVLNEKLFF.

The chain combines TRBV10-3 with TRBJ1-1; D gene unclear. The CDR3 runs 12 residues. CDR1 is ENHRY, CDR2 SYGVKD, per germline. The V and J ends lost 6 bases and 6 bases respectively, with 11 bases between them. The CDR3 spells CAISTSGAEAFF. Written as DNA, the CDR3 is TGTGCCATCAGCACTAGTGGGGCTGAAGCTTTCTTT.

The V and J genes are TRBV6-9 and TRBJ1-4; D call uncertain. V was trimmed by 4 bases and J by 4 bases, leaving 7 bases between them. CDR1 and CDR2 (germline): MNHGY, SVAAGI. CDR3 size: 13 residues. This chain's CDR3 is CASSLFINEKLFF. CDR3 in DNA: TGTGCCAGCAGTTTGTTTATTAATGAAAAACTGTTTTTT.

This sequence joins TRBV30 and TRBJ1-2; no definite D call. The CDR3 is 11 amino acids. From germline, CDR1 is GTSNPN and CDR2 SVGIG (reference sequence). V was shortened by 3 bases and J by 8 bases, with 10 bases between the two germline ends. The CDR3 sequence: CAWRIVEGYTF. In nucleotides, the CDR3 is TGTGCCTGGAGGATCGTAGAAGGCTACACCTTC.

The V gene is TRBV29-1, the J gene TRBJ2-5; tentative D call: TRBD2 (6 bases). Germline V lookup: CDR1 SQVTM, CDR2 ANQGSEA. Trimming stripped 5 bases from V and 5 bases from J, with 12 bases between. The CDR3 consists of 12 residues. CDR3: CSVFREVETQYF. The CDR3 DNA sequence: TGCAGCGTTTTCAGGGAGGTGGAGACCCAGTACTTC.

J is TRBJ2-3 and V is TRBV6-6, with 9 bases identical to TRBD2. With V trimmed by 10 bases and J by 2 bases, 4 bases remained unmatched. Germline CDR1 reads MNHNY; CDR2 reads SVGAGI (reference sequence). This CDR3 has 13 amino acids. CDR3 residues: CATRTSDTDTQYF. CDR3 DNA sequence: TGTGCCACCCGGACTAGCGACACAGATACGCAGTATTTT.

The J gene is TRBJ1-1, the V gene TRBV18, with D perhaps matching TRBD1 (6 bases). Trimming removed 8 bases at V and 8 bases at J, with 15 bases between. Germline V gene lookup returns CDR1 KGHSH and CDR2 LQKENI. This CDR3 contains 12 residues. Here the CDR3 reads CASQLSGTEAFF. The CDR3 region has the DNA TGTGCCAGCCAACTTTCCGGGACAGAAGCTTTCTTT.

The chain employs TRBV30 and TRBJ1-1; D is ambiguous. The germline V gene encodes CDR1 GTSNPN and CDR2 SVGIG (reference sequence). The CDR3 consists of 14 residues. Trimming stripped 3 bases from V and 1 base from J, with 12 bases between. CDR3 DNA: TGTGCCTGGAGCTATATAACCCAGAACACTGAAGCTTTCTTT. It encodes CAWSYITQNTEAFF.

The rearrangement joins TRBV18 to TRBJ1-5; 10 bases align to TRBD1. This CDR3 has 14 amino acids. Germline values: CDR1 KGHSH, CDR2 LQKENI. The trim removed 5 bases at V and 5 bases at J, leaving 3 bases unmatched. The CDR3 coding sequence is TGTGCCAGCTCAAGGACAGGGGGAGATCAGCCCCAGCATTTT. As protein: CASSRTGGDQPQHF. The entire variable domain, with the rest obtained from reference TRBV18 and TRBJ1-5, is as follows: NAGVMQNPRHLVRRRGQEARLRCSPMKGHSHVYWYRQLPEEGLKFMVYLQKENIIDESGMPKERFSAEFPKEGPSILRIQQVVRGDSAAYFCASSRTGGDQPQHFGDGTRLSIL.

The J gene is TRBJ2-3, the V gene TRBV28, with D perhaps matching TRBD2 (6 bases). Trimming removed 3 bases from V and 3 bases from J, with 13 bases in between. The CDR3 is 15 amino acids. Germline assignment: CDR1 MDHEN and CDR2 SYDVKM. The chain's CDR3 is CASSFTSGGTDTQYF. In nucleotides, the CDR3 is TGTGCCAGCAGTTTCACCAGTGGGGGGACAGATACGCAGTATTTT.

The chain has TRBV7-8 and TRBJ2-5, with D unclear. Trimming shortened V by 0 bases and J by 5 bases, and 7 bases separated the two germline ends. The germline V gene has CDR1 SGHVS and CDR2 FQNEAQ. The CDR3 is 13 amino acids. CDR3 amino acids: CASSLAFRETQYF. CDR3 DNA sequence: TGTGCCAGCAGCTTAGCGTTCAGGGAGACCCAGTACTTC.

This chain joins TRBV4-1 and TRBJ2-3; 8 bases agree with TRBD1. The V and J ends lost 4 bases and 2 bases, in that order; junction bases with no gene match: 8. From germline, CDR1 is MGHRA and CDR2 YSYEKL. CDR3 length equals 16 residues. The CDR3 sequence is CASSPGMTGVTDTQYF. DNA of the CDR3: TGCGCCAGCAGCCCGGGGATGACAGGGGTCACAGATACGCAGTATTTT.

V and J are TRBV27 and TRBJ2-3; 9 nucleotides align to TRBD2. This CDR3 contains 15 residues. Germline lookup yields CDR1 MNHEY and CDR2 SMNVEV (reference sequence). V gave up 2 bases and J gave up 2 bases; unmatched junction bases: 2. The CDR3 sequence is CASSLLAGFTDTQYF. The CDR3 nucleotides read TGTGCCAGCAGTTTACTAGCGGGATTCACAGATACGCAGTATTTT.

This chain links TRBV9 with TRBJ2-1, with TRBD2 identical over 10 bases. The CDR3 loop spans 15 amino acids. The germline V gene has CDR1 SGDLS and CDR2 YYNGEE. The V gene end was trimmed by 4 bases and the J gene end by 9 bases; junction bases not matched to a gene: 10. CDR3 region: CASSYAGTSVSEQFF. The CDR3 DNA sequence: TGTGCCAGCAGCTATGCCGGGACTAGCGTTAGTGAGCAGTTCTTC. Looking up the rest from reference TRBV9 and TRBJ2-1 gives the full variable domain: DSGVTQTPKHLITATGQRVTLRCSPRSGDLSVYWYQQSLDQGLQFLIQYYNGEERAKGNILERFSAQQFPDLHSELNLSSLELGDSALYFCASSYAGTSVSEQFFGPGTRLTVL.

The chain carries TRBV10-1 and TRBJ1-6, with 8 bases lining up with TRBD1. The germline V gene has CDR1 WNHNN and CDR2 SYGVQD (reference sequence). The CDR3 has 17 amino acids. Trimming cost V 2 bases and J 8 bases; bases outside gene matches: 11. The CDR3 DNA sequence: TGCGCCAGCAGTGAGACCGTCACAGGGGGGACACATTCACCCCTCCACTTT. Its protein product is CASSETVTGGTHSPLHF.

The rearrangement links TRBV7-2 to TRBJ1-4; maybe TRBD1 (5 bases). Per germline, CDR1 SGHTA and CDR2 FQGNSA. The CDR3 totals 15 residues. V lost 5 bases and J lost 0, with 10 bases in between. CDR3 sequence: CASSEGASTNEKLFF. The CDR3 coding sequence is TGTGCCAGCAGCGAAGGGGCCTCAACTAATGAAAAACTGTTTTTT.

The chain carries TRBV10-3 and TRBJ2-6; D might be TRBD1 (10 bases). The V gene lost 0 bases and the J gene lost 2 bases, with 29 bases spanning the gap. CDR3 size: 23 residues. CDR1 and CDR2 (germline): ENHRY, SYGVKD. CDR3 loop: CAISESGQGSSGINPPGANVLTF. In DNA, the CDR3 is TGTGCCATCAGTGAGTCGGGACAGGGGTCTAGCGGGATTAACCCCCCTGGGGCCAACGTCCTGACTTTC.

V usage is TRBV19 and J usage is TRBJ2-2, with 10 bases lining up with TRBD2. Germline V gives CDR1 LNHDA, CDR2 SQIVND (reference sequence). The CDR3 loop spans 17 amino acids. J gave up 3 bases and V 5 bases, and 9 bases lay outside the gene matches. The CDR3 here is CASSPRSLAGYTGELFF. CDR3 coding DNA: TGTGCCAGTAGTCCCAGGTCACTAGCGGGATACACCGGGGAGCTGTTTTTT.

The count of this clone is one. The rearrangement uses TRBV4-3 and TRBJ2-7, with 8 bases that match TRBD1. CDR1 and CDR2 (germline): LGHNA, YSLEER. V shed 1 base, J shed 2 bases, and the junction held 4 bases outside the gene matches. The CDR3 has 15 amino acids. This chain's CDR3 is CASSQGQGRPYEQYF. CDR3 in DNA: TGCGCCAGCAGCCAAGGACAGGGGCGGCCCTACGAGCAGTACTTC.

The V call is TRBV4-2, the J call TRBJ2-7; 7 bases line up with TRBD1. The length of the CDR3 is 16 residues. Germline CDR1 and CDR2: LGHNA and YNFKEQ. V was pared by 0 bases and J by 0 bases, with 5 bases of the junction left unmatched. The CDR3 here is CASSQDRGTVSYEQYF. CDR3 DNA sequence: TGTGCCAGCAGCCAAGATAGGGGGACAGTCTCCTACGAGCAGTACTTC.

The rearrangement links TRBV7-3 to TRBJ1-1; TRBD1 matches 7 bases. In germline, CDR1 is SGHTA, CDR2 FQGTGA. There are 13 residues in the CDR3. After removal of 5 bases from V and 4 bases from J, the junction contained 4 bases not matched to a gene. The CDR3 nucleotides read TGTGCCAGCAGCCAGGGGGTAGCCACTGAAGCTTTCTTT. Its translation is CASSQGVATEAFF.

This clone appeared a single time. The V gene is TRBV5-6, the J gene TRBJ1-1; 10 positions agree with TRBD1. The CDR3 spans 16 residues. The germline V gene encodes CDR1 SGHDT and CDR2 YYEEEE. The trim removed 4 bases at V and 2 bases at J, leaving 8 bases unmatched. CDR3 region: CASSPDRGRRNTEAFF. In nucleotides, the CDR3 is TGTGCCAGCAGCCCTGACAGGGGGCGCCGAAACACTGAAGCTTTCTTT.

The V call is TRBV5-1, the J call TRBJ2-3; D call uncertain. The CDR3 is 14 residues long. Per the germline V gene, CDR1 is SGHRS and CDR2 is YFSETQ. V lost 0 bases and J 6 bases, leaving 11 bases between the germline ends. CDR3 sequence: CASSLDAVADTQYF. The CDR3, as DNA: TGCGCCAGCAGCTTGGATGCGGTGGCGGATACGCAGTATTTT.